Below, 17 T cell receptor beta chains from the same sample are listed, as sequenced in a study of T-cell reconstitution after alpha-beta-depleted transplantation in children. TCRbeta library preparation incorporated unique molecular identifiers. TCRdb itself ran the PCR reads through MiXCR, one entry per CDR3 protein. The sample has approximately 44,000 distinct CDR3 sequences, 5.8% seen once. The sample here was PBMCs, mostly from graft donor cells, taken 60 days after TCRalphabeta/CD19-depleted stem cell transplant. Source of these receptors: a female patient aged 2 to 10 who had a stem cell transplant for aplastic anemia, so the T cells may come from the graft donor.

This clonotype was seen ten or more times. CDR3: CASSSQGTSSEKLFF. CDR3 DNA: TGTGCCAGCAGTTCACAGGGGACTTCGTCTGAAAAACTGTTTTTT. V is TRBV5-6 and J is TRBJ1-4, with 7 bases aligning to TRBD1. This CDR3 is 15 amino acids long. Germline loops: CDR1 SGHDT, CDR2 YYEEEE. V trimming: 5 bases; J trimming: 7 bases; junction bases outside the gene matches: 11.

Many counts were recorded for this clonotype. The chain uses TRBV6-5 and TRBJ2-6; D is possibly TRBD2 (5 bases). Germline V gene data show CDR1 as MNHEY and CDR2 as SVGAGI. The V and J ends lost 0 bases and 1 base respectively, with 7 bases between them. This CDR3 spans 16 amino acids. The CDR3 here is CASSYSSGSGANVLTF. CDR3 DNA sequence: TGTGCCAGCAGTTACTCGAGCGGATCTGGGGCCAACGTCCTGACTTTC.

The chain employs TRBV28 and TRBJ1-1; D is unclear. Per germline, CDR1 MDHEN and CDR2 SYDVKM. Trimming took off 8 bases at V and 5 bases at J, with 18 bases between the two ends. This CDR3 has 14 residues. The CDR3 coding sequence is TGTGCCAGCCCTGGCCTTACCGGGCCTACTGAAGCTTTCTTT. Translated: CASPGLTGPTEAFF. The full variable domain, with the rest looked up from reference TRBV28 and TRBJ1-1, is DVKVTQSSRYLVKRTGEKVFLECVQDMDHENMFWYRQDPGLGLRLIYFSYDVKMKEKGDIPEGYSVSREKKERFSLILESASTNQTSMYLCASPGLTGPTEAFFGQGTRLTVV.

This clonotype was counted ten times or more. V usage is TRBV6-6 and J usage is TRBJ1-2, with 8 nucleotides matching TRBD1. CDR3 size: 13 residues. The V segment lost 4 bases and the J segment 3 bases; nucleotides outside the gene matches: 1. Germline-derived CDR1 and CDR2 are MNHNY and SVGAGI (reference sequence). This CDR3 reads CASSSGQDYGYTF. CDR3 sequence (DNA): TGTGCCAGCAGTTCGGGACAGGACTATGGCTACACCTTC.

This clonotype was seen many times. CDR3 loop: CASSLTAYNEQFF. For the CDR3, the DNA is TGTGCCAGCAGCTTAACGGCCTACAATGAGCAGTTCTTC. V is TRBV7-2 and J is TRBJ2-1; no clear D gene. In germline, CDR1 is SGHTA, CDR2 FQGNSA. The CDR3 contains 13 residues. V lost 2 bases and J 2 bases, leaving 4 bases between the germline ends.

Ten or more counts support this clonotype. The chain uses TRBV12-3 or TRBV12-4 and TRBJ2-3, with D perhaps matching TRBD1 (6 bases). The CDR3 length is 20 residues. Trimming shortened V by 7 bases and J by 0 bases, and 29 bases separated the two germline ends. The CDR3 reads CASIYRAGTRRTLSTDTQYF. The CDR3 DNA follows: TGTGCCAGCATTTACAGGGCCGGGACACGACGAACCCTTAGCACAGATACGCAGTATTTT.

This clonotype was found many times. V is TRBV11-1 and J is TRBJ2-1; no clear D gene. V shed 1 base and J shed 10 bases, with 8 bases lying between them. The V gene's germline CDR1 is SGHAT and CDR2 FQDESV (reference sequence). The CDR3 has 12 residues. The DNA for the CDR3 is TGTGCCAGCAGCTTAGGCAGGTCGGAGCAGTTCTTC. This translates into CASSLGRSEQFF.

This clonotype was found many times. The gene calls are TRBV7-6 and TRBJ1-1; possibly TRBD1 for D (6 bases). This CDR3 comprises 15 residues. V shed 5 bases and J shed 2 bases, with 15 bases lying between them. In germline, CDR1 is SGHVS, CDR2 FNYEAQ. CDR3 bases: TGTGCCAGCAGCCCCAGGGGTGGGTTTAACACTGAAGCTTTCTTT. Encoded protein: CASSPRGGFNTEAFF.

This clonotype was picked up many times. This chain joins TRBV4-1 and TRBJ2-1; D is uncertain. Germline lookup yields CDR1 MGHRA and CDR2 YSYEKL. V was clipped by 0 bases and J by 5 bases, with 14 bases between them. The CDR3 spans 16 residues. CDR3 in amino acids: CASSQDIHPWDNEQFF. The CDR3, as DNA: TGCGCCAGCAGCCAAGATATCCATCCTTGGGACAATGAGCAGTTCTTC.

This clonotype was found many times. V and J are TRBV7-9 and TRBJ1-1; TRBD1 might be the D (5 bases). Germline V gene lookup returns CDR1 SEHNR and CDR2 FQNEAQ (reference sequence). V lost 2 bases and J lost 3, with 10 bases in between. There are 14 residues in the CDR3. The chain's CDR3 is CASSLRQGDTEAFF. In DNA, the CDR3 is TGTGCCAGCAGCTTAAGGCAGGGAGACACTGAAGCTTTCTTT. The full variable domain, in which reference TRBV7-9 and TRBJ1-1 provide the parts outside the CDR3, is DTGVSQNPRHKITKRGQNVTFRCDPISEHNRLYWYRQTLGQGPEFLTYFQNEAQLEKSRLLSDRFSAERPKGSFSTLEIQRTEQGDSAMYLCASSLRQGDTEAFFGQGTRLTVV.

This clonotype was detected a few times. The chain links TRBV2 to TRBJ2-5; D unresolved. Germline CDR1 SNHLY, CDR2 FYNNEI. This CDR3 contains 14 residues. The V and J ends lost 4 bases and 7 bases respectively, with 16 bases between them. In DNA, the CDR3 is TGTGCCAGCAGTGCCGGGTCCCTAGGCGGGACCCAGTACTTC. This sequence encodes CASSAGSLGGTQYF.

This clonotype was seen at least ten times. This sequence joins TRBV5-1 and TRBJ2-3; 11 nucleotides match TRBD1. The germline gives CDR1 SGHRS, CDR2 YFSETQ. The CDR3 runs to 15 residues. V gave up 4 bases and J gave up 0 bases; unmatched junction bases: 1. The CDR3 sequence: CASSRDRGSTDTQYF. CDR3 DNA sequence: TGCGCCAGCAGCAGGGACAGGGGGAGCACAGATACGCAGTATTTT.

This chain joins TRBV2 and TRBJ2-1; D is tentatively TRBD1 or TRBD2 (6 bases each). The CDR3 loop spans 14 amino acids. The ends were cut back, 8 bases at V and 5 bases at J, with 16 bases in the middle. The V gene's germline CDR1 is SNHLY and CDR2 FYNNEI. Written as DNA, the CDR3 is TGTGCCAGCTCGCCGGGGGCCGGCAACAATGAGCAGTTCTTC. Its protein product is CASSPGAGNNEQFF.

The sample holds many counts of this clonotype. This sequence joins TRBV20-1 and TRBJ1-5; TRBD1 aligns across 8 bases. The CDR3 has 14 residues. V lost 3 bases and J lost 5; bases outside the gene matches: 6. CDR1 is DFQATT, CDR2 SNEGSKA, per germline (reference sequence). CDR3 region: CSASPGQGYQPQHF. CDR3 nucleotide sequence: TGCAGTGCTAGCCCCGGACAGGGCTATCAGCCCCAGCATTTT.

J is TRBJ1-3 and V is TRBV12-3 or TRBV12-4; 7 bases line up with TRBD1. The trim removed 3 bases at V and 4 bases at J, leaving 15 bases unmatched. The CDR3 totals 18 residues. This chain's CDR3 is CASSLSLTTLQGGNTIYF. CDR3 sequence (DNA): TGTGCCAGCAGTTTGTCCTTGACGACCTTACAGGGGGGAAACACCATATATTTT.

At least ten counts were recorded for this clonotype. The rearrangement links TRBV20-1 to TRBJ1-1, with 7 bases aligning to TRBD1. The ends lost 3 bases at V and 0 bases at J; junction bases unmatched: 7. This CDR3 has 15 amino acids. Germline V gene sequence: CDR1 DFQATT, CDR2 SNEGSKA (reference sequence). This chain's CDR3 is CSARGQQLMNTEAFF. The CDR3 DNA follows: TGCAGTGCTAGGGGACAGCAACTGATGAACACTGAAGCTTTCTTT.

This clonotype was seen at least ten times. The chain uses TRBV24-1 and TRBJ1-5, with 8 nucleotides matching TRBD1. Germline assignment: CDR1 KGHDR and CDR2 SFDVKD. This CDR3 has 15 amino acids. Losses at the gene ends were 6 bases for V and 3 bases for J; bases not matched to a gene: 6. The CDR3 here is CATSLRDRLNQPQHF. In nucleotides, the CDR3 is TGTGCCACCAGTCTCCGGGACAGGCTCAATCAGCCCCAGCATTTT.